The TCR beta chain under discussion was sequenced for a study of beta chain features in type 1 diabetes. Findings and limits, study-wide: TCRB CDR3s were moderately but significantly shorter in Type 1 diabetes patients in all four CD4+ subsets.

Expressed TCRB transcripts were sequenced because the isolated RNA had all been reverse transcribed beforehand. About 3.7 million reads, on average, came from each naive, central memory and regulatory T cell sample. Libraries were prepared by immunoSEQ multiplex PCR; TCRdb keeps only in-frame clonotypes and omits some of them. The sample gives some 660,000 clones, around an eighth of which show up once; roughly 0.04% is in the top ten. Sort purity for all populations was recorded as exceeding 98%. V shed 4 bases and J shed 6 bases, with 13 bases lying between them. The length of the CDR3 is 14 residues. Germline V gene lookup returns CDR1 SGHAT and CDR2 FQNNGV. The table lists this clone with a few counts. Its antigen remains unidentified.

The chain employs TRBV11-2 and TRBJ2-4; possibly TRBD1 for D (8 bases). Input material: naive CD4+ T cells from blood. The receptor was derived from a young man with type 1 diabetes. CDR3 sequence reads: CASSSTGGVNIQYF. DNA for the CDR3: TGTGCCAGCAGCTCCACAGGGGGGGTAAACATTCAGTACTTC.